These 17 T cell receptor beta chains originate from one sample sequenced in a study of blood T cell repertoires in COVID-19 (dated by TCRdb to 2018 to 2020). The library was built by means of the immunoSEQ multiplex PCR assay. This immuneACCESS table, as held by TCRdb, lists in-frame sequences with V and J called but not all clones. Of the missing ones, under half trace to an unresolved V gene in checked studies; the others have no known cause. The sample table lists 310,000 or so clones, more than 75% of them with a count of one. The ten largest clones take up about 2.2% of the sample. Input material: peripheral blood. The receptors stem from a woman between 25 and 40 years old who had recovered from COVID-19.

The chain has TRBV6-2 or TRBV6-3 and TRBJ1-2, with a tentative D call TRBD1 (6 bases). This CDR3 comprises 13 residues. Trimming shortened V by 5 bases and J by 6 bases, and 13 bases separated the two germline ends. Per germline, CDR1 MNHEY and CDR2 SVGEGT. The CDR3, as DNA: TGTGCCAGCAGTCCCGGACAGTGGGATGGCTACACCTTC. This encodes CASSPGQWDGYTF.

The chain combines TRBV5-1 with TRBJ2-7; 7 bases map to TRBD2. V lost 3 bases, J lost 1 base, and 7 bases stayed unmatched. The CDR3 is made up of 15 amino acids. The germline gives CDR1 SGHRS, CDR2 YFSETQ. The CDR3 region is CASSYDDGGSYEQYF. DNA of the CDR3: TGCGCCAGCAGCTACGACGACGGGGGGTCCTACGAGCAGTACTTC. The full variable domain, with the rest looked up from reference TRBV5-1 and TRBJ2-7, is KAGVTQTPRYLIKTRGQQVTLSCSPISGHRSVSWYQQTPGQGLQFLFEYFSETQRNKGNFPGRFSGRQFSNSRSEMNVSTLELGDSALYLCASSYDDGGSYEQYFGPGTRLTVT.

The chain couples TRBV3-1 (or the pseudogene TRBV3-2) to TRBJ2-3, with D possibly being TRBD1 (6 bases). Looked up from germline, CDR1 is LGHDT and CDR2 is YNNKEL (reference sequence). CDR3 length: 18 residues. V dropped 2 bases and J dropped 2 bases, with 20 bases sitting between them. The CDR3 DNA reads as TGTGCCAGCAGCCAAAGGTTGGGACAACGACGCACCACAGATACGCAGTATTTT. Translated, it gives CASSQRLGQRRTTDTQYF.

The rearrangement joins TRBV7-9 to TRBJ2-1; weak D call: TRBD1 (6 bases). Trimming took off 6 bases at V and 3 bases at J, with 12 bases between the two ends. From germline, CDR1 is SEHNR and CDR2 FQNEAQ (reference sequence). This CDR3 is built from 14 residues. The chain's CDR3 is CASRTGDLYNEQFF. The CDR3 coding sequence is TGTGCCAGCAGGACAGGAGACCTCTACAATGAGCAGTTCTTC. The full variable domain, rest sourced from reference TRBV7-9 and TRBJ2-1, is DTGVSQNPRHKITKRGQNVTFRCDPISEHNRLYWYRQTLGQGPEFLTYFQNEAQLEKSRLLSDRFSAERPKGSFSTLEIQRTEQGDSAMYLCASRTGDLYNEQFFGPGTRLTVL.

The rearrangement links TRBV9 to TRBJ1-4; no firm D call. The V and J ends lost 4 bases and 5 bases respectively, with 6 bases between them. The CDR3 extends over 12 amino acids. Germline CDR1 SGDLS, CDR2 YYNGEE. The CDR3 loop reads CASSRFNEKLFF. The CDR3 region has the DNA TGTGCCAGCAGCCGTTTCAATGAAAAACTGTTTTTT.

The V and J genes are TRBV19 and TRBJ2-2, with 14 positions matching TRBD2. CDR3 size: 19 residues. Germline trimming cut 3 bases from V and 4 bases from J; bases unmatched to any gene: 10. CDR1 is LNHDA, CDR2 SQIVND, per germline (reference sequence). The CDR3 region has the DNA TGTGCCAGTAGTATTAGGACTAGCGGGAGGACGTTTTTCACCGGGGAGCTGTTTTTT. It specifies CASSIRTSGRTFFTGELFF. Full variable domain (rest looked up from reference TRBV19 and TRBJ2-2): DGGITQSPKYLFRKEGQNVTLSCEQNLNHDAMYWYRQDPGQGLRLIYYSQIVNDFQKGDIAEGYSVSREKKESFPLTVTSAQKNPTAFYLCASSIRTSGRTFFTGELFFGEGSRLTVL.

The rearrangement links TRBV2 to TRBJ2-7; D remains ambiguous. The CDR3 extends over 14 amino acids. Germline V CDR1 and CDR2: SNHLY, FYNNEI. With 2 bases removed from V and 1 base from J, the gap between germline ends came to 9 bases. CDR3 amino acids: CASSEYYSSYEQYF. CDR3 sequence (DNA): TGTGCCAGCAGTGAATATTACAGTTCCTACGAGCAGTACTTC.

The V call is TRBV7-9, the J call TRBJ2-7; no definite D call. Looked up from germline, CDR1 is SEHNR and CDR2 is FQNEAQ (reference sequence). The CDR3 length is 15 residues. The germline V and J ends were trimmed by 5 bases and 2 bases, with 16 bases remaining between them. The CDR3 sequence: CASSRQMAPPYEQYF. CDR3 in DNA: TGTGCCAGCAGCCGCCAAATGGCCCCCCCCTACGAGCAGTACTTC.

The V gene is TRBV5-6, the J gene TRBJ2-7; 8 bases are a match to TRBD1. With V trimmed by 3 bases and J by 2 bases, 1 base remained unmatched. The CDR3 extends over 13 amino acids. CDR1 SGHDT and CDR2 YYEEEE come from the germline V gene. Here the CDR3 reads CASSWDRTYEQYF. The DNA for the CDR3 is TGTGCCAGCAGCTGGGACAGGACCTACGAGCAGTACTTC.

This clone turned up a few times. The gene calls are TRBV6-5 and TRBJ2-7; 12 bases map to TRBD2. The CDR3 covers 14 residues. Germline CDR1 reads MNHEY; CDR2 reads SVGAGI. The J segment lost 3 bases and the V segment lost 6 bases, leaving 3 bases of the junction unmatched. The CDR3 reads CASRRLAGDYEQYF. The CDR3 region has the DNA TGTGCCAGCAGAAGACTAGCGGGGGACTACGAGCAGTACTTC.

A single count supports this clone. The gene calls are TRBV3-1 (or the pseudogene TRBV3-2) and TRBJ2-3; perhaps TRBD1 as D (6 bases). Trimming cost V 4 bases and J 0 bases, with 17 bases left between them. Germline CDR1 LGHDT, CDR2 YNNKEL (reference sequence). The CDR3 consists of 17 residues. The DNA of the CDR3 is TGTGCCAGCAGCCGGATCACTCGGACAGCTAGCACAGATACGCAGTATTTT. Amino acid sequence: CASSRITRTASTDTQYF.

The V and J genes are TRBV14 and TRBJ1-2, with no clear D. CDR1 and CDR2 (germline): SGHDN, FVKESK. This CDR3 spans 13 amino acids. Trimming pared 4 bases from V and 4 bases from J, leaving 10 bases between. The CDR3 spells CASSLTTLYGYTF. DNA for the CDR3: TGTGCCAGCAGCCTCACAACGCTCTATGGCTACACCTTC.

The J gene is TRBJ1-5, the V gene TRBV6-5; D is undetermined. The germline CDR1 and CDR2 sequences are MNHEY and SVGAGI. The CDR3 loop spans 13 amino acids. Trimming pared 9 bases from V and 5 bases from J, leaving 14 bases between. The CDR3 is CASLRQPDQPQHF. The DNA of the CDR3 is TGTGCCAGTTTGAGGCAGCCCGATCAGCCCCAGCATTTT.

The chain has TRBV28 and TRBJ2-7; 11 nucleotides line up with TRBD1. This CDR3 comprises 14 residues. V trimming: 5 bases; J trimming: 3 bases; junction bases outside the gene matches: 3. Germline values: CDR1 MDHEN, CDR2 SYDVKM. CDR3 bases: TGTGCCAGCAGTGACGGGACAGGGGGCTACGAGCAGTACTTC. Translating gives CASSDGTGGYEQYF.

The chain has TRBV11-2 and TRBJ2-1; 10 nucleotides match TRBD1. Trimming cost V 0 bases and J 7 bases; bases outside gene matches: 3. Germline V gene data show CDR1 as SGHAT and CDR2 as FQNNGV. The CDR3 length is 15 residues. The DNA for the CDR3 is TGTGCCAGCAGCTTAGAGACAGGGGGCGGAAATGAGCAGTTCTTC. Translation gives CASSLETGGGNEQFF.

The chain is built from TRBV5-1 and TRBJ1-3; 9 bases are shared with TRBD1. In germline, CDR1 is SGHRS, CDR2 YFSETQ. The CDR3 has 15 residues. Losses at the gene ends were 2 bases for V and 5 bases for J; bases not matched to a gene: 5. CDR3 protein: CASSFTGTGRNTIYF. The CDR3 nucleotides are TGCGCCAGCAGCTTTACCGGGACAGGGAGAAACACCATATATTTT.

V and J are TRBV15 and TRBJ2-2; a weak D match, TRBD1 (5 bases). V was pared by 9 bases and J by 1 base, with 12 bases between. This CDR3 is 14 amino acids long. CDR1 is LNHNV, CDR2 YYDKDF, per germline (reference sequence). As DNA, the CDR3 is TGTGCCACGAGACAGCTTTTGAACACCGGGGAGCTGTTTTTT. It encodes CATRQLLNTGELFF.